The rows below give T cell receptor beta chains drawn from one sample of a study of shared clonotypes between healthy human individuals. Libraries were prepared by immunoSEQ multiplex PCR; TCRdb keeps only in-frame clonotypes and omits some of them. The sample records 450,000 to 600,000 clones, 79% being singletons. The sequencing sample was made of PBMCs. These receptors originate from a woman in her 40s in good health. Some clones in this sample may be carry-over from other donors' samples. The conserved cysteine and the conserved F or W are not part of the CDR3 here. A D gene is named only where the DNA matches it firmly.

v_call d_call cdr3_aa
TRBV2 . ASSEAPYGAANQPQH
TRBV7-2 . ASSLGSLVSRETQY
TRBV28 . ASSDAGQRIAKNIQY
TRBV6-1 . ASSKAGGGPYEQY
TRBV10-3 . AISESQRQETQY
TRBV9 . ASSVGGTGETQY
TRBV6-5 . ASRRGTYTGELF
TRBV2 TRBD1 ASSEEAGGFGYT
TRBV5-1 . ASSLGGGEQPQH
TRBV29-1 . SIHIGSTDYEQY
TRBV18 . ASSPRRLGQETQY
TRBV20-1 . SVTSNEKLF
TRBV28 TRBD1 ASSTRDRGSDEQF
TRBV9 TRBD1 ASSAGVDRDAQH
TRBV30 . AWSGGGNYGYT
TRBV29-1 TRBD1 SVGQGDNQPQH
TRBV4-2 TRBD2 ASSPLAGEAYNEQF
TRBV5-4 TRBD2 ASSGGTRPSYEQY
TRBV7-9 . ASSLTGYVYEQY
TRBV9 . ASSVEVGNTGELF
TRBV27 . ASSLNSGNTIY
TRBV27 TRBD1 ASSPTPGQADTQY
TRBV7-2 . ASSLARGTEAF
TRBV2 TRBD2 ASSRLAGVVDEQF
TRBV4-3 . ASSQSPGTLSGEQF
TRBV28 . ASISPANEKLF
TRBV18 TRBD2 ASSPPSGKGYEQY
TRBV5-7 . ASSLVGGNTEAF
TRBV7-8 . ASSLVAGLPTDTQY
TRBV10-3 . AIRRDTQYHNEQF
TRBV6-1 . ASTIGQGNTEAF
TRBV5-1 . ASSELGGEKDGYT
TRBV5-6 TRBD1 ASSYDRGNTEAF
TRBV5-1 TRBD1 ASSQRPGQGATEAF
TRBV4-1 TRBD2 ASSRGGIAGTYEQY
TRBV11-3 . ASSPRGDNYEQY
TRBV7-9 TRBD2 ASSLMIGGLAGTGELF
TRBV2 TRBD1 ASREDRGLYQPQH
TRBV7-2 . ASSLRAGDTEAF
TRBV29-1 TRBD2 SVEGTSGDTGELF
TRBV6-5 TRBD2 ASSYGGRATEQY
TRBV9 TRBD2 ASSVDVGGPQEQY
TRBV30 TRBD1 AWSPDRGLNYGYT
TRBV6-5 . ASSRTGPHEQY
TRBV7-9 . ASSLVLGRYDEQY
TRBV9 TRBD1 ASSVRTGDYGYT
TRBV19 TRBD2 ASSGLAGGMFTDTQY
TRBV29-1 TRBD1 SFTTGANTEAF
TRBV9 . ASSVGNTATNEKLF
TRBV4-2 TRBD2 ASSDGTTPNNEQF
TRBV5-6 . ASSFYANEKLF
TRBV28 TRBD2 ASKQLAPVTYEQY
TRBV10-1 TRBD1 ASSDSDRGLNEQY
TRBV27 . ASSFLRDTQY
TRBV7-3 TRBD1 ASREEGQGAQVAF
TRBV5-4 TRBD2 ASSSGLAGGNEQF
TRBV7-3 TRBD2 ASSLIGLADSSTDTQY
TRBV28 . ASSLRGAGSEKLF
TRBV6-5 TRBD1 ASRKQGFDQPQH
TRBV30 . AWTTARMGLSSGNTIY